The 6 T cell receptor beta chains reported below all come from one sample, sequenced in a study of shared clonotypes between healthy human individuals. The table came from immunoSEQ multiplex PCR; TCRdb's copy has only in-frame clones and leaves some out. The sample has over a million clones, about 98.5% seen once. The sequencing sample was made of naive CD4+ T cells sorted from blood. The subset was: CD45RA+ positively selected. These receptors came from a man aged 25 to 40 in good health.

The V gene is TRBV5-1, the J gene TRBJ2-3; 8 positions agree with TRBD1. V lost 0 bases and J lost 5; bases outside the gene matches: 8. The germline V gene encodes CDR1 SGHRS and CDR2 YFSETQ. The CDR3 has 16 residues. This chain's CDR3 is CASSLAGTGTGDTQYF. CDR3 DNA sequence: TGCGCCAGCAGCTTGGCCGGAACAGGGACAGGAGATACGCAGTATTTT.

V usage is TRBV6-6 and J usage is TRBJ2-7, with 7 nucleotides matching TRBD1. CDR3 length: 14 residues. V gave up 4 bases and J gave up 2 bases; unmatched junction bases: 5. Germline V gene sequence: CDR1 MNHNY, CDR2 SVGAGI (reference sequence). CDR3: CASSLRQGAYEQYF. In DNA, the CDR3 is TGTGCCAGCAGTTTGCGACAGGGCGCCTACGAGCAGTACTTC.

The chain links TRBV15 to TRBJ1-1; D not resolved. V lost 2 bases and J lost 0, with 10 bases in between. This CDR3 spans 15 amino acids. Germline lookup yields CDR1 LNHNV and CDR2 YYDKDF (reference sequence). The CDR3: CATSRQRSMNTEAFF. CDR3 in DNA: TGTGCCACCAGCAGACAACGCAGCATGAACACTGAAGCTTTCTTT. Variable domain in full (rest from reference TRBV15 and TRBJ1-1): DAMVIQNPRYQVTQFGKPVTLSCSQTLNHNVMYWYQQKSSQAPKLLFHYYDKDFNNEADTPDNFQSRRPNTSFCFLDIRSPGLGDTAMYLCATSRQRSMNTEAFFGQGTRLTVV.

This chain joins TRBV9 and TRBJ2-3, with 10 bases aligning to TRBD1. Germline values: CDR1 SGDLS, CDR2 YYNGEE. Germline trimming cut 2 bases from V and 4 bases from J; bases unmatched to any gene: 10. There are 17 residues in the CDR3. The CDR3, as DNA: TGTGCCAGCAGCGTGGGCGTTGGGACAGGGGTGCCAGATACGCAGTATTTT. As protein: CASSVGVGTGVPDTQYF. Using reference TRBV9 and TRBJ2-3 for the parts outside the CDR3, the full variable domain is DSGVTQTPKHLITATGQRVTLRCSPRSGDLSVYWYQQSLDQGLQFLIQYYNGEERAKGNILERFSAQQFPDLHSELNLSSLELGDSALYFCASSVGVGTGVPDTQYFGPGTRLTVL.

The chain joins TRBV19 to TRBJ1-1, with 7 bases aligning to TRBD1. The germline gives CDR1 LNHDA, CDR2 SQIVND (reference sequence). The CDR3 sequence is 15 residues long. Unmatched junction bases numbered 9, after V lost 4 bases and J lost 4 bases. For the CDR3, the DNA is TGTGCCAGTAGTACCGAGACAGGGTGGAGCACTGAAGCTTTCTTT. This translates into CASSTETGWSTEAFF.

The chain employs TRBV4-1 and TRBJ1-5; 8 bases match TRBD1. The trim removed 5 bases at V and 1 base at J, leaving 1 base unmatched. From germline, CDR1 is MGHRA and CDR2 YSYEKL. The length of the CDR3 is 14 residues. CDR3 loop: CASSGTGSNQPQHF. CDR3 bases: TGCGCCAGCAGCGGGACAGGAAGCAATCAGCCCCAGCATTTT.